The 18 T cell receptor beta chains in this list originate from one sample, sequenced in a study of blood T cell repertoires in COVID-19. The assay was immunoSEQ multiplex PCR, and TCRdb's table has in-frame clones only and misses some. Seen here are more than 150,000 clones, about 82% observed once, and the top ten hold roughly 7%. The sample comprised peripheral blood. Receptor source: a man in his fifties with active or convalescent COVID-19.

The chain couples TRBV5-5 to TRBJ1-2; D is uncertain. The CDR3 is 14 residues long. Germline V gene sequence: CDR1 SGHKS, CDR2 YYEKEE (reference sequence). V lost 4 bases to trimming and J lost 3 bases, with 13 bases between them. CDR3 in DNA: TGTGCCAGCAGCCAGATGGGAGTGGACTATGGCTACACCTTC. As protein: CASSQMGVDYGYTF.

V gene TRBV5-1 combines with J gene TRBJ2-1; 10 nucleotides align to TRBD2. V dropped 0 bases and J dropped 15; count of bases not matched to a gene: 15. Germline V gene data show CDR1 as SGHRS and CDR2 as YFSETQ. This CDR3 spans 16 amino acids. This CDR3 is CASSLAWAPSGGPPFF. The DNA for the CDR3 is TGCGCCAGCAGCTTGGCCTGGGCTCCTAGCGGGGGCCCCCCGTTCTTC.

The chain joins TRBV3-1 (or the pseudogene TRBV3-2) to TRBJ1-2; the D is unclear. Germline-derived CDR1 and CDR2 are LGHDT and YNNKEL (reference sequence). This CDR3 has 13 amino acids. V lost 5 bases and J 2 bases, leaving 9 bases between the germline ends. This CDR3 is CASSEGVNYGYTF. The CDR3 coding sequence is TGTGCCAGCAGCGAGGGAGTGAACTATGGCTACACCTTC.

The rearrangement joins TRBV11-3 to TRBJ2-2, with TRBD1 identical over 8 bases. This CDR3 has 14 residues. The V and J ends lost 11 bases and 0 bases, in that order; junction bases with no gene match: 5. Germline values: CDR1 SGHNT, CDR2 YENEEA. Here the CDR3 DNA reads TGTGCCGCAGGGGGCGGACCGAACACCGGGGAGCTGTTTTTT. This gives the protein CAAGGGPNTGELFF.

The chain has TRBV7-8 and TRBJ2-5, with 7 nucleotides matching TRBD1. Germline lookup yields CDR1 SGHVS and CDR2 FQNEAQ. J was trimmed by 5 bases and V by 7 bases; bases with no gene match: 10. CDR3 length: 14 residues. The CDR3 protein is CASTTSRGRETQYF. The DNA of the CDR3 is TGTGCCAGCACCACCTCTAGGGGGCGGGAGACCCAGTACTTC.

This CDR3 reads CASSSMGLLETQYF. CDR3 nucleotides: TGCGCCAGCAGCTCCATGGGACTATTAGAGACCCAGTACTTC. This chain links TRBV5-1 with TRBJ2-5; 7 nucleotides align to TRBD2. V lost 3 bases to trimming and J lost 4 bases; unmatched junction nucleotides: 6. Germline V CDR1 and CDR2: SGHRS, YFSETQ. The CDR3 is made up of 14 amino acids.

CDR3 in amino acids: CASSLAYQGGTGNTIYF. The CDR3 bases are TGTGCCAGCAGCTTGGCCTATCAGGGAGGAACTGGAAACACCATATATTTT. The gene calls are TRBV5-5 and TRBJ1-3; D may be TRBD1 (5 bases). V was clipped by 0 bases and J by 2 bases, with 15 bases between them. The CDR3 has 17 residues. The germline CDR1 and CDR2 sequences are SGHKS and YYEKEE (reference sequence).

This chain connects TRBV3-1 (or the pseudogene TRBV3-2) to TRBJ2-7, with D possibly being TRBD2 (6 bases). Germline V gene data show CDR1 as LGHDT and CDR2 as YNNKEL (reference sequence). CDR3 length: 18 amino acids. V lost 0 bases and J lost 0, with 18 bases in between. CDR3 protein: CASSQEGLIGGSSYEQYF. CDR3 coding DNA: TGTGCCAGCAGCCAAGAGGGACTCATCGGGGGTTCCTCCTACGAGCAGTACTTC.

This chain joins TRBV6-2 or TRBV6-3 and TRBJ2-7, with 9 bases identical to TRBD2. Trimming cost V 5 bases and J 3 bases; bases outside gene matches: 5. From germline, CDR1 is MNHEY and CDR2 SVGEGT. The CDR3 has 14 residues. CDR3 amino acids: CASSASGRIYEQYF. The CDR3 DNA sequence: TGTGCCAGCAGTGCGAGCGGGAGGATCTACGAGCAGTACTTC.

This clone was seen just once. This chain connects TRBV6-5 to TRBJ1-1, with D unclear. The V gene lost 0 bases and the J gene lost 7 bases, with 18 bases spanning the gap. The CDR3 extends over 16 amino acids. The germline V gene encodes CDR1 MNHEY and CDR2 SVGAGI. The CDR3 sequence: CASSYSWRADLVEAFF. The DNA of the CDR3 is TGTGCCAGCAGTTACTCGTGGAGGGCAGATCTGGTTGAAGCTTTCTTT.

The chain links TRBV7-6 to TRBJ2-1; D gene ambiguous. Germline values: CDR1 SGHVS, CDR2 FNYEAQ. This CDR3 is 16 amino acids long. The V end was cut by 5 bases, the J end by 5 bases, with 19 bases between. The CDR3 reads CASSPQVYLRDNEQFF. For the CDR3, the DNA is TGTGCCAGCAGCCCTCAGGTCTACCTACGCGACAATGAGCAGTTCTTC.

The V gene is TRBV14, the J gene TRBJ2-1, with D tentatively TRBD2 (7 bases). From germline, CDR1 is SGHDN and CDR2 FVKESK. Deletions cut 1 base from V and 2 bases from J, with 15 bases between. The CDR3 runs 17 residues. In DNA, the CDR3 is TGTGCCAGCAGCCAAGGTGCGGGGGCTCGACCCTACAATGAGCAGTTCTTC. Translation gives CASSQGAGARPYNEQFF.

The chain carries TRBV18 and TRBJ1-1; TRBD1 might be the D (6 bases). The germline V and J ends were trimmed by 4 bases and 5 bases, with 20 bases remaining between them. CDR3 length: 16 amino acids. Germline CDR1 is KGHSH and CDR2 is LQKENI. CDR3 sequence reads: CASSLGGAAGRTEAFF. The CDR3 region has the DNA TGTGCCAGCTCACTTGGGGGCGCGGCCGGTAGGACTGAAGCTTTCTTT.

This chain joins TRBV7-8 and TRBJ1-5, with 7 positions matching TRBD1. This CDR3 is 16 amino acids long. V lost 4 bases, J lost 1 base, and 7 bases stayed unmatched. Germline lookup yields CDR1 SGHVS and CDR2 FQNEAQ. This chain's CDR3 is CASSSSKQGSNQPQHF. The CDR3 region has the DNA TGTGCCAGCAGCTCGTCAAAACAGGGGAGCAATCAGCCCCAGCATTTT.

This chain uses TRBV9 with TRBJ1-6; 8 nucleotides line up with TRBD1. V lost 4 bases, J lost 8 bases, and 8 bases stayed unmatched. Germline V gene lookup returns CDR1 SGDLS and CDR2 YYNGEE. The CDR3 spans 15 residues. CDR3 protein: CASSRRQGQDSPLHF. In DNA form, the CDR3 reads TGTGCCAGCAGCAGACGACAGGGGCAGGATTCACCCCTCCACTTT. Looking up the rest from reference TRBV9 and TRBJ1-6 gives the full variable domain: DSGVTQTPKHLITATGQRVTLRCSPRSGDLSVYWYQQSLDQGLQFLIQYYNGEERAKGNILERFSAQQFPDLHSELNLSSLELGDSALYFCASSRRQGQDSPLHFGNGTRLTVT.

This clone was seen a handful of times. The V call is TRBV7-9, the J call TRBJ1-3; no reliable D call. The CDR3 totals 13 residues. The germline V gene has CDR1 SEHNR and CDR2 FQNEAQ (reference sequence). V dropped 2 bases and J dropped 3 bases, with 5 bases sitting between them. DNA of the CDR3: TGTGCCAGCAGCTTAAGGAGTGGAAACACCATATATTTT. Protein product: CASSLRSGNTIYF.

The V and J genes are TRBV14 and TRBJ2-7; 7 nucleotides agree with TRBD1. The CDR3 loop spans 14 amino acids. Germline V CDR1 and CDR2: SGHDN, FVKESK. The V gene end was trimmed by 4 bases and the J gene end by 4 bases; junction bases not matched to a gene: 7. CDR3 sequence reads: CASSLRDSRYEQYF. The DNA for the CDR3 is TGTGCCAGCAGCCTCCGGGACAGTCGGTACGAGCAGTACTTC.

This clone was recorded a few times. This chain's CDR3 is CASSRTSGGLDTQYF. The DNA of the CDR3 is TGTGCCAGCAGCCGGACTAGCGGGGGGTTAGATACGCAGTATTTT. The genes are TRBV6-5 and TRBJ2-3, with 14 bases matching TRBD2. The V and J ends lost 6 bases and 5 bases, in that order; junction bases with no gene match: 4. The CDR3 loop spans 15 amino acids. Germline V CDR1 and CDR2: MNHEY, SVGAGI.